This TCR beta chain emerged from a study of post-analysis software for immune sequencing data. Across the whole study: Patients with relapsing-remitting, secondary progressive and progressive-relapsing multiple sclerosis courses were all represented.

Per germline, CDR1 SGDLS and CDR2 YYNGEE. V was pared by 3 bases and J by 1 base, with 4 bases of the junction left unmatched. This CDR3 has 15 amino acids. General study findings and limits: Multiple sclerosis patients showed significantly lower normalized Chao1 diversity than controls did. The study found TRBV5-6, TRBV5-1 and TRBV20-1 among five TRBV segments more frequent in patients than controls.

This clonotype was seen only a few times. Its antigen is unknown. Carried by the TCR beta cDNA libraries were unique molecular identifiers. The T cell input of about 0.9 to 11 million gave roughly 500,000 cDNA molecules. A single record per CDR3 protein comes from TCRdb applying MiXCR to the PCR reads. There are some 890,000 distinct CDR3 sequences in the sample; about 57% occur only once, and 4.6% lies in the top ten. This chain links TRBV9 with TRBJ2-1; 7 nucleotides agree with TRBD2. The receptor was derived from a girl aged 5-17 years with multiple sclerosis. Sequenced sample: blood. CDR3 loop: CASSARTSSYNEQFF. The DNA of the CDR3 is TGTGCCAGCAGCGCCCGGACTAGTTCCTACAATGAGCAGTTCTTC.